This TCR beta chain was retrieved from a study of cytomegalovirus exposure and HLA in healthy donors. The PCR employed 60 Vbeta primers together with 13 Jbeta primers. Sequencing was performed with immunoSEQ multiplex PCR; in TCRdb, only in-frame clones are kept and a portion is missing. The sample contains about 120,000 clones, about four fifths of which appear only once. About this clone: The sample contains more than one DNA sequence encoding this CDR3.

In germline, CDR1 is SGHRS, CDR2 YFSETQ. Trimming took off 0 bases at V and 4 bases at J, with 7 bases between the two ends. The CDR3 length is 13 residues. The sample consisted of PBMCs. This sequence originates from a woman aged 18-29 years in good health and CMV-seronegative. This rearrangement joins TRBV5-1 to TRBJ1-1; D is unclear. This chain's CDR3 is CASSLGGGTEAFF. CDR3 DNA: TGCGCCAGCAGCTTGGGGGGAGGCACTGAAGCTTTCTTT. Together with reference TRBV5-1 and TRBJ1-1, the CDR3 gives the full variable domain: KAGVTQTPRYLIKTRGQQVTLSCSPISGHRSVSWYQQTPGQGLQFLFEYFSETQRNKGNFPGRFSGRQFSNSRSEMNVSTLELGDSALYLCASSLGGGTEAFFGQGTRLTVV.